This T cell receptor (beta chain) derives from a study of OX40 agonist ivuxolimab in advanced cancers. Study in general: Averaging roughly 60 years in age, with a range of roughly 23 to 85, the cohort was about 86% male.

About this clone: Its specificity is not known.

Whole-study results and caveats: The work left the antigen specificity of expanded peripheral T cells undetermined. Some nonresponders additionally presented with little normalized T-cell clonal expansion.

The length of the CDR3 is 16 residues. The J segment lost 8 bases and the V segment lost 5 bases, leaving 9 bases of the junction unmatched. Per the germline V gene, CDR1 is SEHNR and CDR2 is FQNEAQ (reference sequence). Some clones are missing from TCRdb's copy, which holds only in-frame ones; the method was immunoSEQ multiplex PCR. The sample holds over 60,000 clones, roughly nine tenths seen once. The input for sequencing was CD4+ or CD8+ T cells sorted from blood, taken in a trial of the OX40 agonist ivuxolimab. The V call is TRBV7-9, the J call TRBJ2-1; TRBD2 matches at 13 bases. The receptor's source is an adult with an advanced solid tumor such as melanoma, head and neck, liver or kidney cancer. The CDR3 DNA sequence: TGTGCCAGCAGCACACCCGGGACTAGCGGGGTTTATGAGCAGTTCTTC. It translates to CASSTPGTSGVYEQFF.